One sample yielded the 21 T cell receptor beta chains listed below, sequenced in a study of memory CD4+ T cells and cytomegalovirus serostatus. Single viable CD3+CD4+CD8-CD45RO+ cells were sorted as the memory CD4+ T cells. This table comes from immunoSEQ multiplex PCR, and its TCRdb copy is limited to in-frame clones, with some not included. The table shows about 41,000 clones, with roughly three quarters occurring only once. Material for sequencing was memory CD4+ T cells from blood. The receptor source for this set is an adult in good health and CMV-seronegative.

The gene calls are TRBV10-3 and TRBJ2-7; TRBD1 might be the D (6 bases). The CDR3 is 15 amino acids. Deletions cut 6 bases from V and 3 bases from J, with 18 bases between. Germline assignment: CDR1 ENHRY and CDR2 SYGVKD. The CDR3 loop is CAIRTDRLRNYEQYF. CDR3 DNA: TGTGCCATCAGGACCGACAGGCTTCGGAACTACGAGCAGTACTTC.

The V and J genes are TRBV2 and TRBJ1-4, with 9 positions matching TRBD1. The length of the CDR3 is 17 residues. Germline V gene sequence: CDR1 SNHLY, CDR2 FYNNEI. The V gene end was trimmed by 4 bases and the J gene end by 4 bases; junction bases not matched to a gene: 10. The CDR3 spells CASSGTGVGSNNEKLFF. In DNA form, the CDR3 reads TGTGCCAGCAGTGGGACAGGGGTGGGGAGTAATAATGAAAAACTGTTTTTT.

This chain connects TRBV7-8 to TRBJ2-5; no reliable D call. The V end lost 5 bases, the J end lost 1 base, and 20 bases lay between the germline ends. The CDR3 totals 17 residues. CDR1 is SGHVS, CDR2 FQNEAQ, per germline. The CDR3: CASSPRSRQTTQETQYF. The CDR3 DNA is TGTGCCAGCAGCCCGAGGTCCCGGCAGACCACCCAAGAGACCCAGTACTTC.

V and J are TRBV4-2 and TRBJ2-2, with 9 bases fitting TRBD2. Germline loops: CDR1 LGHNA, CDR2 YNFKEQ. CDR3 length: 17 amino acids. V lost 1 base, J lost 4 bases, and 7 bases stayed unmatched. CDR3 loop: CASSQGSSGGFTGELFF. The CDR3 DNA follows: TGTGCCAGCAGCCAAGGTAGTAGCGGGGGCTTCACCGGGGAGCTGTTTTTT.

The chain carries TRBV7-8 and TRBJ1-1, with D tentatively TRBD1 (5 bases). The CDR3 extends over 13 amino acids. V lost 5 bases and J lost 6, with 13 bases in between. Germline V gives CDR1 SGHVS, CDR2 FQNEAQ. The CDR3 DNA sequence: TGTGCCAGCAGCCTCCGGAGGGACGCTGAAGCTTTCTTT. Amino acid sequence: CASSLRRDAEAFF.

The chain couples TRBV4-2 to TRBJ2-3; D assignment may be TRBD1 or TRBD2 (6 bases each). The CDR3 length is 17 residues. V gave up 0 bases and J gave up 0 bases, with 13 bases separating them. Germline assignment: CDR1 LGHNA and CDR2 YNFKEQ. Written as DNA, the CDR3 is TGTGCCAGCAGCCAAGACGGGGGCCTCTTTAGCACAGATACGCAGTATTTT. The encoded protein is CASSQDGGLFSTDTQYF.

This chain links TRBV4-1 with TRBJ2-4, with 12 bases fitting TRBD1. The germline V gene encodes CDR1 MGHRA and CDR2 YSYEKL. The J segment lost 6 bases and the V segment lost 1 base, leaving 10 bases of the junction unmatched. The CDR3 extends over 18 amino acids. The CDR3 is CASSQVAGTGGFSNIQYF. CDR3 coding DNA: TGCGCCAGCAGCCAAGTGGCTGGGACAGGGGGCTTTTCAAACATTCAGTACTTC.

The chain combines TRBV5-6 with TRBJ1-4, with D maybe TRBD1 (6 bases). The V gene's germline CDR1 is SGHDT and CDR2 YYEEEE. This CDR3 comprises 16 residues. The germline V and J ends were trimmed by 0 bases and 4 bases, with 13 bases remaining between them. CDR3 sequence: CASSLGMRDNNEKLFF. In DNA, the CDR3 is TGTGCCAGCAGCTTGGGCATGCGGGACAATAATGAAAAACTGTTTTTT.

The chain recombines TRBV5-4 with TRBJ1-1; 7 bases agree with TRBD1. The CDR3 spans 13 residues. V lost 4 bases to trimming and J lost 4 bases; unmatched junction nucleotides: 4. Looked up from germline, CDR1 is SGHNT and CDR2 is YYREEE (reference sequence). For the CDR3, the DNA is TGTGCCAGCAGCACGACAGGGACCACTGAAGCTTTCTTT. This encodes CASSTTGTTEAFF.

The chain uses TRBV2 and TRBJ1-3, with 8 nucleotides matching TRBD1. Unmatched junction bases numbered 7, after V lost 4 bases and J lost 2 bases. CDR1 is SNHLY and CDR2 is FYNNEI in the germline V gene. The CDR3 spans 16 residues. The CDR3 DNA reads TGTGCCAGCAGTGCAGACAGGGGCGCGGCTGGAAACACCATATATTTT. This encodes CASSADRGAAGNTIYF.

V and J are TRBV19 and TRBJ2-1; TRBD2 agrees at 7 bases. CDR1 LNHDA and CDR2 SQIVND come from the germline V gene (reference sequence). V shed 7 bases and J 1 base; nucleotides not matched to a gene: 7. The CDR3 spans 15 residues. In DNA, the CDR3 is TGTGCCAGTAAGGGCCGGGACTATTCCTACAATGAGCAGTTCTTC. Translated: CASKGRDYSYNEQFF.

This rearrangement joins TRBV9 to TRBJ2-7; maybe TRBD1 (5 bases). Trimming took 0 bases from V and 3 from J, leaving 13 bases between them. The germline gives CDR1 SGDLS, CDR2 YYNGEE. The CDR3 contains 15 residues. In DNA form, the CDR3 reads TGTGCCAGCAGCGTAGCTACAGGCAAGAACTACGAGCAGTACTTC. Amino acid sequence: CASSVATGKNYEQYF.

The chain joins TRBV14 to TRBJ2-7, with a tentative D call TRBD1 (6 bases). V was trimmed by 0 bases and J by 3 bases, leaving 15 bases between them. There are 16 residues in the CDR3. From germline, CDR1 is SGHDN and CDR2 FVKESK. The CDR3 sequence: CASSQEPGAIFYEQYF. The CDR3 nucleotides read TGTGCCAGCAGCCAAGAGCCAGGGGCGATATTCTACGAGCAGTACTTC.

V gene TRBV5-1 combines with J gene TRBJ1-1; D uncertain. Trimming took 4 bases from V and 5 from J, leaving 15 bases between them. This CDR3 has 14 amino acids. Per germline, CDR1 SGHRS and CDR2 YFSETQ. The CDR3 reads CASSLWGRETEAFF. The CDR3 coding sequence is TGCGCCAGCAGCCTTTGGGGAAGGGAGACTGAAGCTTTCTTT.

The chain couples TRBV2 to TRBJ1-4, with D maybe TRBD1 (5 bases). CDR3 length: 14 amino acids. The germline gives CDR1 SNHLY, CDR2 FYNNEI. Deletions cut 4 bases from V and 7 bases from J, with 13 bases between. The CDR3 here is CASSGGEYGEKLFF. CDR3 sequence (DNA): TGTGCCAGCAGTGGGGGGGAATATGGTGAAAAACTGTTTTTT.

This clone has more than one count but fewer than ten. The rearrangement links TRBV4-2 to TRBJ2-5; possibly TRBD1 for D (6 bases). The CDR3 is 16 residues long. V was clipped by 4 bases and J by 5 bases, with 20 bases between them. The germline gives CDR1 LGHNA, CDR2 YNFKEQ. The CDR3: CASSPGELGRGETQYF. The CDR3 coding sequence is TGTGCCAGCAGCCCCGGGGAGCTGGGAAGGGGGGAGACCCAGTACTTC.

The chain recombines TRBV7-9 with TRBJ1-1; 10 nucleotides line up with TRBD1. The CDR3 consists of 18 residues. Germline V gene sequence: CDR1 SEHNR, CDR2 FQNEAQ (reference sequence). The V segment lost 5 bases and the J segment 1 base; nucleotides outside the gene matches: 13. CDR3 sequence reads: CASSPGQGRMGRNTEAFF. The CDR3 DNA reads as TGTGCCAGCAGCCCGGGACAGGGGAGGATGGGGCGGAACACTGAAGCTTTCTTT.

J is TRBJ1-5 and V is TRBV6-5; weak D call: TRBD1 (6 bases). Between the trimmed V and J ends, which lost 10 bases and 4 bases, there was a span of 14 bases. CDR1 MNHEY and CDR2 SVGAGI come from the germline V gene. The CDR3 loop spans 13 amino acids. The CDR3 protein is CATHRTVNQPQHF. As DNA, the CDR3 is TGTGCCACTCACCGGACAGTAAATCAGCCCCAGCATTTT.

Here the CDR3 DNA reads TGTGCCAGTAGTATATCGGGGGTCTCCTACGAGCAGTACTTC. Translated, it gives CASSISGVSYEQYF. The chain carries TRBV19 and TRBJ2-7, with D maybe TRBD2 (6 bases). V lost 2 bases and J 0 bases, leaving 8 bases between the germline ends. Germline-derived CDR1 and CDR2 are LNHDA and SQIVND (reference sequence). CDR3 length: 14 residues.

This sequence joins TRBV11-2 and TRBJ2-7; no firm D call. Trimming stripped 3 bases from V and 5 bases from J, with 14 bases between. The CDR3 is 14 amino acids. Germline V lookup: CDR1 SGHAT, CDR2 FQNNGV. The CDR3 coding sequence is TGTGCCAGCAGCTTCGACAAACGCCTCCACGAGCAGTACTTC. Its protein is CASSFDKRLHEQYF.

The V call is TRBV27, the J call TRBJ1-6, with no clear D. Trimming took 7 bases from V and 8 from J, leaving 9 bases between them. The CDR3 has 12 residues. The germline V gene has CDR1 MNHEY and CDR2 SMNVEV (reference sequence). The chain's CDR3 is CASTLPYSPLHF. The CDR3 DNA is TGTGCCAGCACTCTGCCTTATTCACCCCTCCACTTT.